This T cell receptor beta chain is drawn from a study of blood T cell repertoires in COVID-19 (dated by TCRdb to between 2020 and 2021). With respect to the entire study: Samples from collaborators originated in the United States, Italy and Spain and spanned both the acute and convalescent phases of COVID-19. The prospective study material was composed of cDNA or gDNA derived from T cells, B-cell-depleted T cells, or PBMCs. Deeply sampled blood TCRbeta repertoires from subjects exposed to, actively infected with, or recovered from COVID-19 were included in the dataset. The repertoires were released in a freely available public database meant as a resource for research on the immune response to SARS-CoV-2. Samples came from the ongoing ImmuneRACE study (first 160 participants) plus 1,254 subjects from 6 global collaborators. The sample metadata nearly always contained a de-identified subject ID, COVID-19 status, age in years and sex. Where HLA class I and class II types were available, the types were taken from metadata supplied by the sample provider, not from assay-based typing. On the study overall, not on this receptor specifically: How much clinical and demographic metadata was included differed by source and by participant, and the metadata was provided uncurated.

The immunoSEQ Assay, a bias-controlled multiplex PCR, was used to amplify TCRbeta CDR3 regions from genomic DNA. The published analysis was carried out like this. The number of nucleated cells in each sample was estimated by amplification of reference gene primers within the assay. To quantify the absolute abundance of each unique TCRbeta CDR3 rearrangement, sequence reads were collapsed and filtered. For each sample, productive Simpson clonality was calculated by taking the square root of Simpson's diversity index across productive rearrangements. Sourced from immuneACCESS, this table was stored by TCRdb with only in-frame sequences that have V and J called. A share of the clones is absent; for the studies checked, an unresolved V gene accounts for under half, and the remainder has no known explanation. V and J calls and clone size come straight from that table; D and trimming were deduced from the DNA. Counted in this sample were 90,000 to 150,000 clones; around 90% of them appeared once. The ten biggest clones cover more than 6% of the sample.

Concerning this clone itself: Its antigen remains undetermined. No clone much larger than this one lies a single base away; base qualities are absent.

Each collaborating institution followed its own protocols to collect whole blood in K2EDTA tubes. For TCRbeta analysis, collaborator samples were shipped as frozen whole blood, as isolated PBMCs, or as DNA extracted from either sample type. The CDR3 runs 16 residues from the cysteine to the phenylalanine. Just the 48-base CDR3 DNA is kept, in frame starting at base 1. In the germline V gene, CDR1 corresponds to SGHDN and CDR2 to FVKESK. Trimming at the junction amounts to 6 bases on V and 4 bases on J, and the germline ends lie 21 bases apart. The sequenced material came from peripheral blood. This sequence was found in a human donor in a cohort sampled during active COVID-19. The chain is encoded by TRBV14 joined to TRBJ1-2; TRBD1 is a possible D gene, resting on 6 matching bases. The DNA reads TGTGCCAGCAGTCGCAGGGGCGAGGTTGGGGGCTATGGCTACACCTTC. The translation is CASSRRGEVGGYGYTF.